This T cell receptor (beta chain) was recorded in a study of human T cells and chemical hapten exposure. Per the germline V gene, CDR1 is LGHNA and CDR2 is YSLEER. The CDR3 is 18 residues long. V lost 4 bases, J lost 0 bases, and 8 bases stayed unmatched. This clonotype was recorded at least ten times. Extraction of total RNA was performed on unfractionated whole blood. One entry per CDR3 protein, called by TCRdb with MiXCR from the 5' RACE reads. The table shows approximately 140,000 distinct CDR3 sequences, with 4.1% occurring only once. The receptor comes from a female donor in good health. V is TRBV4-3 and J is TRBJ2-7; 14 positions agree with TRBD2. The CDR3 nucleotides are TGCGCCAGCAGCCTAGGGACTAGCGGGGGCTCTAGCTCCTACGAGCAGTACTTC. Translated: CASSLGTSGGSSSYEQYF.